This TCR beta chain was sequenced during a study of blood T cells in healthy people across ages (dated by TCRdb to between 2015 and 2017). Study-level background: In model experiments, roughly one uniquely barcoded TCR beta cDNA molecule per two T cells was captured by template switching. Donors of different ages were randomly distributed across sequencing lanes to avoid experimental bias. Two additional independent replicas of 1 million unique cDNA reads from the same blood draw were analyzed for two donors (one aged 18 to 30 and one aged 80 or older). The donors were split into four age groups: young (average about 15 years), middle-aged (39), aged (roughly 60) and long-lived (more than 80). Age-related changes in TCR beta repertoire diversity were measured in the study by deep sequencing normalized with unique cDNA molecular identifiers. Beyond this particular receptor, the publication reports: Because donor CMV infection status was unknown, age-related changes in expanded clonotypes were potentially confounded. Estimates of total diversity based on one million sequenced T cells were regarded as lower bounds and as underestimates. Compared with the aged group, the long-lived group had more naive CD4+ T cells, fewer expanded clones and increased TCR diversity, a pattern suggesting age selection. The percentage of naive T cells measured by flow cytometry correlated strongly with observed TCR beta diversity. Since profiling was done on bulk unsorted PBMCs, naive and antigen-experienced compartments could not be conclusively compared. As age increased, observed TCR beta diversity per million T cells dropped in a roughly linear way, and a significant reduction was already evident by age 40.

Library creation used 5' RACE. TCRdb shows the sequencer as Illumina HiSeq 2500. A second about 7 to 12 cycle PCR used a sample-barcoded 5' primer and a J-beta primer mix. A unique molecular identifier was introduced onto each TCR beta cDNA molecule by a template-switch 5' adaptor carrying 12 random nucleotides. Each sample yielded at least 3 million CDR3-containing paired-end reads. The Mint cDNA synthesis kit, primed by a TRBC-specific oligonucleotide, was used to synthesize first-strand cDNA from all RNA. Following uracil-DNA glycosylase treatment, all cDNA underwent a first 18-cycle PCR with the universal primers M1SS and BC2_uni_R. The published analysis was carried out like this. For normalization, 1 million high-quality reads, each with a distinct molecular identifier, were randomly selected from each sample. Instead of being binned into consensus sequences, reads with shared molecular identifiers were discarded. MiTCR, with a Q25 quality threshold and the strictest error-elimination algorithm, was used for CDR3 identification, clonotype clustering and error correction. A nonparametric unseen species model using Euler transformation provided a lower-bound estimate of total TCR beta diversity. In TCRdb, the public reads were trimmed at Q25 with fastp and aligned with MiXCR, with productive beta chains retained. Each entry is one CDR3 protein sequence, shown with its most common DNA and genes. The V and J calls were determined by TCRdb, not by the authors. The sample table contains more than 800,000 distinct CDR3 sequences; only one count was recorded for about 30% of them. 17% of the sample belongs to the ten largest clones.

The CDR3 starts with the cysteine, ends with the phenylalanine, and has 14 residues. Just the 42-base CDR3 DNA is kept, in frame starting at base 1. Ends trimmed: V by 6 bases, J by 5 bases; bases unmatched to a gene: 8. CDR1 and CDR2 are read off the germline V gene as SQVTM and ANQGSEA. The donors were 40 or so Caucasian individuals from Russia, aged roughly 6 to 100 years, who were systemically healthy. About 9.8 milliliters of peripheral blood were drawn from each donor into EDTA-treated Vacutainer tubes. Ficoll-Paque density-gradient centrifugation was used to isolate PBMCs, with at least 6.5 million per sample. Trizol reagent was used to extract total RNA from the PBMCs, yielding at least 5 micrograms per sample. For every donor, flow cytometry on a PBMC aliquot measured the percentage of naive CD45RAhigh/CD27high T cells. About this clonotype: Its antigen is not yet known. Per-base quality was not reported, and no clone a single base away is much larger than it.

This clonotype was obtained from a woman older than 75 in good health. The V and J segments used are TRBV29-1 and TRBJ1-2; 11 nucleotides in the junction match TRBD1. The sample comprised blood. The CDR3 region: CSVDRDRGIYGYTF. The nucleotides read TGCAGCGTAGACCGGGACAGGGGGATTTATGGCTACACCTTC.